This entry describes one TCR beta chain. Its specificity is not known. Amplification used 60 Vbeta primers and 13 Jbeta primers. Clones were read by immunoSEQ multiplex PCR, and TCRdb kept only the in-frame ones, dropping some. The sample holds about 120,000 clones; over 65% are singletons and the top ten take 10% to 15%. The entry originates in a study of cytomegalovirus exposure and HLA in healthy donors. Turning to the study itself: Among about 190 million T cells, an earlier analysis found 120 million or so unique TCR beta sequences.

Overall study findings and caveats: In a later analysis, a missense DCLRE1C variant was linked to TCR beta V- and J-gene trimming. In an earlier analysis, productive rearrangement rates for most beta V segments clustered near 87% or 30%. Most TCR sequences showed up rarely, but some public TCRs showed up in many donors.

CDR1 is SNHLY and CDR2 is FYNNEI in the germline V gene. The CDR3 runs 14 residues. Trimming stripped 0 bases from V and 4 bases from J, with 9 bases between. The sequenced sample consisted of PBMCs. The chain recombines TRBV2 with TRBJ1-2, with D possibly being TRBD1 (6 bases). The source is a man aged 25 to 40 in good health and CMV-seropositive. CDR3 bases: TGTGCCAGCAGTGAAGCGGGGGGGGCCTATGGCTACACCTTC. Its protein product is CASSEAGGAYGYTF.